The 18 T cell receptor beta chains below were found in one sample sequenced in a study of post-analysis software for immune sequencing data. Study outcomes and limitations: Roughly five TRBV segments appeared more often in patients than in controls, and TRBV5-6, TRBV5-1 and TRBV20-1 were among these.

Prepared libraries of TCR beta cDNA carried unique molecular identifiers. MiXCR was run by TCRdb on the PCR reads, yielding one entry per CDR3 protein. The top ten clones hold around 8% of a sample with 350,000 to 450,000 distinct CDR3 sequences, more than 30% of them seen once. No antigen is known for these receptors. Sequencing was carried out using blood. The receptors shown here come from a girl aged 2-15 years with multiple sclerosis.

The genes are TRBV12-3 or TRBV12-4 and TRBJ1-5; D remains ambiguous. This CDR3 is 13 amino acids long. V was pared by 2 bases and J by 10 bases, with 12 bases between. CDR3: CASSLRPTSPQHF. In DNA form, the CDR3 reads TGTGCCAGCAGTTTACGACCGACATCACCCCAGCATTTT.

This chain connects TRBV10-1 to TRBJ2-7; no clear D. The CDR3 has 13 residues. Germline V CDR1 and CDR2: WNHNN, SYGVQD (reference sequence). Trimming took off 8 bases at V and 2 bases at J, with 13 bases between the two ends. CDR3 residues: CASAGSETYEQYF. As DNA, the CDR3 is TGCGCCAGCGCCGGGTCCGAAACCTACGAGCAGTACTTC.

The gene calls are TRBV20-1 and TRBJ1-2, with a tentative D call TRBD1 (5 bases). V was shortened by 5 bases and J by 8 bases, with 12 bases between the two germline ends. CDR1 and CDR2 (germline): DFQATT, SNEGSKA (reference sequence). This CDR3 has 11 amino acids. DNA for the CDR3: TGCAGTGCTCGAGCGAGGGACGGCTACACCTTC. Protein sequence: CSARARDGYTF.

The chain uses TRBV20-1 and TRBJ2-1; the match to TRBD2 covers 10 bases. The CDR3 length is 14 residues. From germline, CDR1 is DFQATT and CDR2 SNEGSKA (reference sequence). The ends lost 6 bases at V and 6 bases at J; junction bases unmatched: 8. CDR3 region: CSAGLAGVRNEQFF. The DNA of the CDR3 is TGCAGTGCCGGCCTAGCGGGAGTGCGCAATGAGCAGTTCTTC.

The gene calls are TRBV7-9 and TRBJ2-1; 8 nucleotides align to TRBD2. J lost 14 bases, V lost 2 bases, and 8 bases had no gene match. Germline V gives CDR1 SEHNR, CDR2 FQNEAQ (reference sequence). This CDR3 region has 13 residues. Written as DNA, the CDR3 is TGTGCCAGCAGCTTAAGGGGGGGACTAGAGAAGTTCTTC. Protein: CASSLRGGLEKFF.

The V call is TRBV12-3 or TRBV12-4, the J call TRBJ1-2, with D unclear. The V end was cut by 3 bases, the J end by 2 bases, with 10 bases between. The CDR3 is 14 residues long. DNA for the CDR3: TGTGCCAGCAGTTTTTCAAGGAGAAACTATGGCTACACCTTC. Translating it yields CASSFSRRNYGYTF.

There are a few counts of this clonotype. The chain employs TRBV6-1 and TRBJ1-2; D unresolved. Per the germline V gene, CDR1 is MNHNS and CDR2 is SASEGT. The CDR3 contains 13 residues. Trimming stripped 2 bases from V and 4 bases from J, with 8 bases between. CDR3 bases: TGTGCCAGCAGTGAACTGGTGGGCTATGGCTACACCTTC. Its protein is CASSELVGYGYTF.

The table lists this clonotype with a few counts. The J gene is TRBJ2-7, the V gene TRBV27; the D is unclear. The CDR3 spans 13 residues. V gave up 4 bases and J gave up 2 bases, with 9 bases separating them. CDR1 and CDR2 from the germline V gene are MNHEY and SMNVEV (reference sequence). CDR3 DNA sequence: TGTGCCAGCAGTTCACTCGACACCTACGAGCAGTACTTC. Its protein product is CASSSLDTYEQYF.

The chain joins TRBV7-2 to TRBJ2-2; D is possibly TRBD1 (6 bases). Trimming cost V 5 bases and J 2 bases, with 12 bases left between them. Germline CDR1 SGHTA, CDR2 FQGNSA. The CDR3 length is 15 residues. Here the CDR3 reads CASSQLGHNTGELFF. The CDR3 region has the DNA TGTGCCAGCAGCCAACTGGGACATAACACCGGGGAGCTGTTTTTT. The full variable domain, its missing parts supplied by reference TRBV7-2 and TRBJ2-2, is GAGVSQSPSNKVTEKGKDVELRCDPISGHTALYWYRQSLGQGLEFLIYFQGNSAPDKSGLPSDRFSAERTGGSVSTLTIQRTQQEDSAVYLCASSQLGHNTGELFFGEGSRLTVL.

The CDR3 reads CASSTSGGANNEQFF. DNA of the CDR3: TGTGCCAGCAGTACTAGCGGGGGGGCCAACAATGAGCAGTTCTTC. The V gene is TRBV6-1, the J gene TRBJ2-1, with 13 bases lining up with TRBD2. Germline V lookup: CDR1 MNHNS, CDR2 SASEGT. This CDR3 is built from 15 residues. The V and J ends lost 5 bases and 5 bases, in that order; junction bases with no gene match: 3.

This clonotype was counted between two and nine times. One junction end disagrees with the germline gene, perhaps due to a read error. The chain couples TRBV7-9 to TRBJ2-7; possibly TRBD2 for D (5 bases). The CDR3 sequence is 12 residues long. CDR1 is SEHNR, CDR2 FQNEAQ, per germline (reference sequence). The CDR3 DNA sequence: TGTGCCAGCAACTTAAGCGGAGGCGAGCAGTACTTC. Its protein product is CASNLSGGEQYF.

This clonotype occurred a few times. CDR3 DNA: TGCGCCAGCAGCAACAGCCAACGCGGGGCCAACGTCCTGACTTTC. It codes for CASSNSQRGANVLTF. The chain carries TRBV4-3 and TRBJ2-6, with no clear D. This CDR3 region has 15 residues. Per germline, CDR1 LGHNA and CDR2 YSLEER. Deletions cut 5 bases from V and 4 bases from J, with 12 bases between.

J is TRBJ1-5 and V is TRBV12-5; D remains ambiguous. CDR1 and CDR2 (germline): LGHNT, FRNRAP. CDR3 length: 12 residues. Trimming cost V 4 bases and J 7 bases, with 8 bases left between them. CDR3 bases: TGTGCTAGTGGTTCCGGACGGCAGCCCCAGCATTTT. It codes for CASGSGRQPQHF.

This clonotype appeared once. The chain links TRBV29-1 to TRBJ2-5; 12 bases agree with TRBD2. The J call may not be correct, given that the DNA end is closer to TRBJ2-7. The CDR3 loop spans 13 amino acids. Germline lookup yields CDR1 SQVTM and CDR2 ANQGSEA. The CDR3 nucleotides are TGCAGCGCAGGGACTAGCGGGCCCCACGAGCAGTACTTC. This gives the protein CSAGTSGPHEQYF.

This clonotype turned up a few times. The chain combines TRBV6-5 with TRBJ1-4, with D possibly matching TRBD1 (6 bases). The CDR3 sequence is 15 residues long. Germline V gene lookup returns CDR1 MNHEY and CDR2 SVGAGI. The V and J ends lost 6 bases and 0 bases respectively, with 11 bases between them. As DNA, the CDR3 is TGTGCCAGCAGATCGGACAGAGCAACTAATGAAAAACTGTTTTTT. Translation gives CASRSDRATNEKLFF.

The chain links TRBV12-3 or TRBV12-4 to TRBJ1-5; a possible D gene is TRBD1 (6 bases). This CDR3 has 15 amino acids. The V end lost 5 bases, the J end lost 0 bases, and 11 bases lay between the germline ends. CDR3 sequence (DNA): TGTGCCAGCAGTCCCGGGGGCAATAGCAATCAGCCCCAGCATTTT. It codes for CASSPGGNSNQPQHF.

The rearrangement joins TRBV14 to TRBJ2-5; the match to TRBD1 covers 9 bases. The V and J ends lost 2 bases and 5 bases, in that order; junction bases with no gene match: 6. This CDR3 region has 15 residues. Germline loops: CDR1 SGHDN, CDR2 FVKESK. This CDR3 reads CASSQIDRGMETQYF. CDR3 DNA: TGTGCCAGCAGCCAAATAGACAGGGGGATGGAGACCCAGTACTTC.

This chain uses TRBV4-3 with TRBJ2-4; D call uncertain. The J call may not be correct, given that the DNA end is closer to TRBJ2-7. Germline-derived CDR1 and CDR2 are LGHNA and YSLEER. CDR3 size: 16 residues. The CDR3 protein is CASSQDQNYPFYEQYF. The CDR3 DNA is TGCGCCAGCAGCCAAGATCAGAACTACCCTTTCTACGAGCAGTACTTC.